The entry below gives a single TCR beta chain sequence along with its context. The antigen is not known. Quantitative 5'-RACE with molecular barcodes produced the TCR beta libraries. In TCRdb, the 5' RACE reads were re-called with MiXCR into one record per CDR3 protein. Among roughly 450,000 distinct CDR3 sequences listed, around 26% were seen once. This record belongs to a study of CD8 T cells in ankylosing spondylitis. The study's findings and limits: Clones linked to the disease showed a CD8+ phenotype. They occurred at relatively low frequencies in peripheral blood. Within ankylosing spondylitis blood, a TCR beta motif made up of eight or nine highly homologous variants appeared to be characteristic.

Sequenced input: blood, either unsorted or a sorted T cell fraction (not recorded which). The source is a male donor with ankylosing spondylitis.

The CDR3 bases are TGCAGTGCTAGAGATAGGACTAGCGAAGCCACCGGGGAGCTGTTTTTT. Its protein is CSARDRTSEATGELFF. The chain has TRBV20-1 and TRBJ2-2, with TRBD2 matching over 9 bases. Germline lookup yields CDR1 DFQATT and CDR2 SNEGSKA (reference sequence). The length of the CDR3 is 16 residues. The V and J ends lost 0 bases and 4 bases, in that order; junction bases with no gene match: 6.